These 30 T cell receptor beta chains were sequenced from one sample in a study of cytomegalovirus exposure and HLA in healthy donors. Vbeta (60) and Jbeta (13) primers were used in the PCR. The data were produced by immunoSEQ multiplex PCR, yet TCRdb's version contains in-frame clones alone and is incomplete. In the table there are about 260,000 clones, about 83% of which are singletons. Sequences were obtained from PBMCs. These receptors came from a woman in her forties in good health and CMV-seropositive.

The genes are TRBV27 and TRBJ2-7, with TRBD2 matching over 9 bases. Per the germline V gene, CDR1 is MNHEY and CDR2 is SMNVEV (reference sequence). Losses at the gene ends were 4 bases for V and 0 bases for J; bases not matched to a gene: 4. The CDR3 runs to 15 residues. CDR3 protein: CASSWREGSSYEQYF. CDR3 DNA sequence: TGTGCCAGCAGTTGGCGGGAGGGTAGCTCCTACGAGCAGTACTTC.

The V call is TRBV7-6, the J call TRBJ2-5; D not certain. The J call is in doubt because the DNA end fits TRBJ2-7 better. The CDR3 runs to 13 residues. Looked up from germline, CDR1 is SGHVS and CDR2 is FNYEAQ. CDR3 DNA: TGTGCCAGCAGCTCAACGGACTCCTACGAGCAGTACTTC. Translating gives CASSSTDSYEQYF.

The rearrangement links TRBV7-6 to TRBJ2-5; 9 nucleotides match TRBD2. With the DNA end fitting TRBJ2-7 better, the J assignment may be wrong. This CDR3 comprises 15 residues. Germline CDR1 is SGHVS and CDR2 is FNYEAQ. In DNA, the CDR3 is TGTGCCACCTCCCAGCTAGCGGGATCTTCCTACGAGCAGTACTTC. Translated: CATSQLAGSSYEQYF.

The chain joins TRBV27 to TRBJ1-1, with D possibly matching TRBD1 (6 bases). Germline V CDR1 and CDR2: MNHEY, SMNVEV (reference sequence). There are 15 residues in the CDR3. The ends were cut back, 4 bases at V and 6 bases at J, with 18 bases in the middle. CDR3 DNA sequence: TGTGCCAGCAGTTCCCTCCAAACCGGGACATCTGAAGCTTTCTTT. It yields the protein CASSSLQTGTSEAFF.

The chain is built from TRBV9 and TRBJ1-1; perhaps TRBD1 as D (5 bases). The CDR3 runs to 16 residues. V was trimmed by 7 bases and J by 3 bases, leaving 22 bases between them. The V gene's germline CDR1 is SGDLS and CDR2 YYNGEE. For the CDR3, the DNA is TGTGCCAGCGGACAACTACCTTCGGGTCGGGACACTGAAGCTTTCTTT. This gives the protein CASGQLPSGRDTEAFF.

This clone was seen just once. This chain links TRBV28 with TRBJ1-4; D is possibly TRBD1 (6 bases). V was clipped by 2 bases and J by 5 bases, with 12 bases between them. Germline lookup yields CDR1 MDHEN and CDR2 SYDVKM. This CDR3 has 15 amino acids. CDR3 region: CASSLVTGQNEKLFF. In DNA, the CDR3 is TGTGCCAGCAGTTTAGTAACAGGGCAGAATGAAAAACTGTTTTTT. The variable domain in full, completed from reference TRBV28 and TRBJ1-4, reads DVKVTQSSRYLVKRTGEKVFLECVQDMDHENMFWYRQDPGLGLRLIYFSYDVKMKEKGDIPEGYSVSREKKERFSLILESASTNQTSMYLCASSLVTGQNEKLFFGSGTQLSVL.

V gene TRBV28 combines with J gene TRBJ2-7; perhaps TRBD2 as D (6 bases). This CDR3 has 15 amino acids. With 3 bases removed from V and 1 base from J, the gap between germline ends came to 13 bases. Looked up from germline, CDR1 is MDHEN and CDR2 is SYDVKM. The CDR3 DNA sequence: TGTGCCAGCAGTTTGGTCCGGGGGTTGTCCTACGAGCAGTACTTC. Residues: CASSLVRGLSYEQYF.

This clone has a count of ten or more. V and J are TRBV7-2 and TRBJ1-1; the D gene is possibly TRBD1 (5 bases). This CDR3 is built from 15 residues. The V end was cut by 4 bases, the J end by 8 bases, with 20 bases between. From germline, CDR1 is SGHTA and CDR2 FQGNSA. CDR3 in amino acids: CASSSFVMGGREAFF. In DNA, the CDR3 is TGTGCCAGCAGCTCTTTCGTGATGGGGGGACGAGAAGCTTTCTTT. Combining the CDR3 with reference TRBV7-2 and TRBJ1-1 gives the whole variable domain GAGVSQSPSNKVTEKGKDVELRCDPISGHTALYWYRQSLGQGLEFLIYFQGNSAPDKSGLPSDRFSAERTGGSVSTLTIQRTQQEDSAVYLCASSSFVMGGREAFFGQGTRLTVV.

V is TRBV7-3 and J is TRBJ2-7; no definite D call. The CDR3 consists of 17 residues. The ends were cut back, 0 bases at V and 2 bases at J, with 17 bases in the middle. Per germline, CDR1 SGHTA and CDR2 FQGTGA. CDR3: CASSLTGPGESTYEQYF. CDR3 nucleotide sequence: TGTGCCAGCAGCTTAACCGGTCCCGGTGAATCCACCTACGAGCAGTACTTC.

This clone has more than one count but fewer than ten. The CDR3 protein is CASSLRTENTEAFF. Here the CDR3 DNA reads TGTGCCAGCAGCCTAAGGACAGAGAACACTGAAGCTTTCTTT. The rearrangement uses TRBV5-4 and TRBJ1-1; tentative D call: TRBD1 (6 bases). CDR1 and CDR2 (germline): SGHNT, YYREEE (reference sequence). CDR3 length: 14 amino acids. Trimming shortened V by 4 bases and J by 1 base, and 11 bases separated the two germline ends.

V gene TRBV27 combines with J gene TRBJ1-2; D may be TRBD1 (6 bases). Germline values: CDR1 MNHEY, CDR2 SMNVEV (reference sequence). Trimming pared 3 bases from V and 0 bases from J, leaving 11 bases between. The CDR3 runs to 15 residues. Written as DNA, the CDR3 is TGTGCCAGCAGTTTGGACAGCCTCTCTAACTATGGCTACACCTTC. Its protein product is CASSLDSLSNYGYTF.

V and J are TRBV20-1 and TRBJ2-7; TRBD2 agrees at 7 bases. Germline assignment: CDR1 DFQATT and CDR2 SNEGSKA (reference sequence). The CDR3 runs to 11 residues. Unmatched junction bases numbered 3, after V lost 4 bases and J lost 6 bases. CDR3 coding DNA: TGCAGTGCTAACGGGAGGATCGAGCAGTACTTC. It is translated as CSANGRIEQYF.

The CDR3 bases are TGTGCCAGCAGTCTGGGCCTTTCCTCTGGAAACACCATATATTTT. Residues: CASSLGLSSGNTIYF. The chain recombines TRBV2 with TRBJ1-3; D ambiguous. This CDR3 is 15 amino acids long. Per the germline V gene, CDR1 is SNHLY and CDR2 is FYNNEI. Trimming cost V 5 bases and J 0 bases, with 11 bases left between them.

V and J are TRBV27 and TRBJ2-7, with 7 bases matching TRBD1. V dropped 7 bases and J dropped 2; count of bases not matched to a gene: 11. This CDR3 spans 15 amino acids. Germline V gene data show CDR1 as MNHEY and CDR2 as SMNVEV (reference sequence). Written as DNA, the CDR3 is TGTGCCAGCACGTTTAAACCGGGACAGCCCTACGAGCAGTACTTC. Its protein product is CASTFKPGQPYEQYF.

CDR3 loop: CASSLLTAHYVQGYEQFF. Written as DNA, the CDR3 is TGTGCCAGCAGCTTATTAACCGCCCATTATGTGCAGGGGTATGAGCAGTTCTTC. This chain uses TRBV7-8 with TRBJ2-1; TRBD1 might be the D (6 bases). Germline loops: CDR1 SGHVS, CDR2 FQNEAQ. V gave up 2 bases and J gave up 8 bases, with 25 bases separating them. The CDR3 contains 18 residues.

CDR3 amino acids: CASSLGGGRLYEQYF. The CDR3 nucleotides read TGTGCCAGCAGCTTAGGAGGCGGGAGACTCTACGAGCAGTACTTC. The rearrangement links TRBV7-2 to TRBJ2-7; 7 nucleotides agree with TRBD2. Trimming removed 1 base from V and 3 bases from J; junction bases left unmatched: 6. This CDR3 has 15 amino acids. Germline CDR1 is SGHTA and CDR2 is FQGNSA.

The J gene is TRBJ2-7, the V gene TRBV7-9, with D tentatively TRBD2 (8 bases). CDR3 length equals 14 residues. Trimming left V 5 bases short and J 5 bases short, with 16 bases between. Germline lookup yields CDR1 SEHNR and CDR2 FQNEAQ (reference sequence). The CDR3 reads CASSNSGTVHEQYF. The CDR3 DNA follows: TGTGCCAGCAGCAATAGCGGGACAGTCCACGAGCAGTACTTC.

The chain employs TRBV6-1 and TRBJ2-3, with 12 positions matching TRBD2. V was pared by 3 bases and J by 9 bases, with 10 bases of the junction left unmatched. The CDR3 contains 16 residues. CDR1 is MNHNS, CDR2 SASEGT, per germline. The CDR3 loop reads CASSDILAGGPGTQYF. The DNA of the CDR3 is TGTGCCAGCAGTGATATCCTAGCGGGAGGGCCGGGGACGCAGTATTTT.

The genes are TRBV4-1 and TRBJ2-7, with 8 bases lining up with TRBD2. The CDR3 consists of 15 residues. Trimming took 0 bases from V and 6 from J; bases not matched to a gene: 7. Germline V gene data show CDR1 as MGHRA and CDR2 as YSYEKL. This CDR3 reads CASSQDPAGVAEQYF. In nucleotides, the CDR3 is TGCGCCAGCAGCCAAGATCCAGCGGGAGTGGCCGAGCAGTACTTC.

The CDR3 here is CAWSVLEVQETQYF. The CDR3 coding sequence is TGTGCCTGGAGTGTACTTGAGGTCCAAGAGACCCAGTACTTC. This chain links TRBV30 with TRBJ2-5; no definite D call. This CDR3 has 14 residues. V gave up 0 bases and J gave up 1 base, with 9 bases separating them. CDR1 GTSNPN and CDR2 SVGIG come from the germline V gene (reference sequence).

The V and J genes are TRBV9 and TRBJ1-1; D is uncertain. Trimming took off 2 bases at V and 4 bases at J, with 12 bases between the two ends. The CDR3 runs to 14 residues. Germline loops: CDR1 SGDLS, CDR2 YYNGEE. The CDR3 coding sequence is TGTGCCAGCAGCGTGGGCTCCAGACCCACTGAAGCTTTCTTT. This sequence encodes CASSVGSRPTEAFF.

This clone was seen a few times. The chain recombines TRBV27 with TRBJ2-5, with TRBD2 matching 8 bases. Per the germline V gene, CDR1 is MNHEY and CDR2 is SMNVEV (reference sequence). This CDR3 has 14 residues. The V and J ends lost 3 bases and 7 bases, in that order; junction bases with no gene match: 7. This CDR3 is CASSFSGSGGTQYF. The CDR3 DNA follows: TGTGCCAGCAGTTTCAGCGGGAGCGGCGGGACCCAGTACTTC.

V usage is TRBV11-2 and J usage is TRBJ2-3, with 7 bases lining up with TRBD1. Per the germline V gene, CDR1 is SGHAT and CDR2 is FQNNGV. The CDR3 is made up of 15 amino acids. The V gene end was trimmed by 4 bases and the J gene end by 5 bases; junction bases not matched to a gene: 9. The CDR3 protein is CASSSKNRGVDTQYF. CDR3 sequence (DNA): TGTGCCAGCAGCTCCAAGAACAGGGGAGTAGATACGCAGTATTTT.

The genes are TRBV18 and TRBJ2-1; D might be TRBD1 (7 bases). Germline V lookup: CDR1 KGHSH, CDR2 LQKENI. Trimming cost V 4 bases and J 7 bases, with 17 bases left between them. This CDR3 is 15 amino acids long. CDR3 nucleotides: TGTGCCAGCTCACGTACAAGGGGGCGGGAAAATGAGCAGTTCTTC. It translates to CASSRTRGRENEQFF.

This clone was detected a few times. This sample includes further DNA sequences coding for the same CDR3. The genes are TRBV5-4 and TRBJ1-3; D gene ambiguous. V was clipped by 4 bases and J by 0 bases, with 8 bases between them. The CDR3 has 14 amino acids. The V gene's germline CDR1 is SGHNT and CDR2 YYREEE (reference sequence). CDR3 protein: CASSLDSSGNTIYF. The DNA of the CDR3 is TGTGCCAGCAGCCTGGACTCCTCTGGAAACACCATATATTTT. The full variable domain, its missing parts supplied by reference TRBV5-4 and TRBJ1-3, is ETGVTQSPTHLIKTRGQQVTLRCSSQSGHNTVSWYQQALGQGPQFIFQYYREEENGRGNFPPRFSGLQFPNYSSELNVNALELDDSALYLCASSLDSSGNTIYFGEGSWLTVV.

This clone was detected a few times. The chain is built from TRBV30 and TRBJ1-5; no firm D call. Germline V gene data show CDR1 as GTSNPN and CDR2 as SVGIG (reference sequence). The ends were cut back, 4 bases at V and 0 bases at J, with 7 bases in the middle. This CDR3 is built from 13 residues. In DNA form, the CDR3 reads TGTGCCTGGAAGCAAGATAGCAATCAGCCCCAGCATTTT. This translates into CAWKQDSNQPQHF.

The rearrangement uses TRBV15 and TRBJ1-1, with 11 positions matching TRBD1. Losses at the gene ends were 2 bases for V and 5 bases for J; bases not matched to a gene: 7. This CDR3 is 16 amino acids long. Germline V gene sequence: CDR1 LNHNV, CDR2 YYDKDF (reference sequence). The CDR3 nucleotides are TGTGCCACCAGCAGACGAGGACAGGGGGCGGCGACTGAAGCTTTCTTT. This codes for CATSRRGQGAATEAFF.

This chain connects TRBV11-2 to TRBJ1-4, with unresolved D. Germline loops: CDR1 SGHAT, CDR2 FQNNGV. CDR3 length equals 11 residues. The germline V and J ends were trimmed by 2 bases and 8 bases, with 3 bases remaining between them. CDR3 region: CASSLSEKLFF. CDR3 in DNA: TGTGCCAGCAGCTTAAGCGAAAAACTGTTTTTT.

J is TRBJ2-5 and V is TRBV6-1, with 13 bases lining up with TRBD2. The CDR3 totals 15 residues. J gave up 3 bases and V 5 bases, and 3 bases lay outside the gene matches. Germline CDR1 MNHNS, CDR2 SASEGT. This CDR3 reads CASSFGLAGEETQYF. CDR3 in DNA: TGTGCCAGCAGTTTCGGACTAGCGGGAGAAGAGACCCAGTACTTC.

V usage is TRBV27 and J usage is TRBJ1-5, with unresolved D. The CDR3 sequence is 14 residues long. Germline-derived CDR1 and CDR2 are MNHEY and SMNVEV (reference sequence). Trimming cost V 4 bases and J 4 bases, with 11 bases left between them. The CDR3 protein is CASSSTPTNQPQHF. CDR3 DNA: TGTGCCAGCAGTTCCACCCCCACTAATCAGCCCCAGCATTTT.